Listed here are 5 T cell receptor beta chains from one sample, sequenced in a study of T cell responses to AZD1222 COVID-19 vaccine. Assay: immunoSEQ multiplex PCR; the TCRdb copy retains only in-frame clones and omits some. Among about 140,000 clones listed, 80% to 90% were seen once. Sequenced here: peripheral blood, sampled on day 0 of AZD1222 vaccination. The receptor source for this set is an adult in good health.

J is TRBJ2-1 and V is TRBV9; no firm D call. Germline V gene data show CDR1 as SGDLS and CDR2 as YYNGEE. Trimming took 0 bases from V and 8 from J, leaving 6 bases between them. The CDR3 extends over 12 amino acids. DNA for the CDR3: TGTGCCAGCAGCGTAGGTGGTTATGAGCAGTTCTTC. Amino acids: CASSVGGYEQFF.

The chain is built from TRBV15 and TRBJ2-1, with TRBD2 identical over 9 bases. Germline V gene sequence: CDR1 LNHNV, CDR2 YYDKDF (reference sequence). V lost 9 bases and J lost 8; bases outside the gene matches: 8. This CDR3 region has 13 residues. CDR3 protein: CATTYSGGYEQFF. The DNA for the CDR3 is TGTGCCACTACGTATAGCGGGGGCTATGAGCAGTTCTTC.

J is TRBJ1-5 and V is TRBV2; D unresolved. The CDR3 is 15 residues long. CDR1 and CDR2 from the germline V gene are SNHLY and FYNNEI. Deletions cut 6 bases from V and 1 base from J, with 13 bases between. The CDR3 DNA reads TGTGCCAGCAGGAAAACGTGGATGAGCAATCAGCCCCAGCATTTT. Translated, it gives CASRKTWMSNQPQHF.

The CDR3 spells CASSSFANSYEQYF. The CDR3 region has the DNA TGTGCCAGCAGTTCGTTCGCAAACTCCTACGAGCAGTACTTC. The V gene is TRBV28, the J gene TRBJ2-7; the D is unclear. Germline V gives CDR1 MDHEN, CDR2 SYDVKM. CDR3 length equals 14 residues. Trimming left V 4 bases short and J 0 bases short, with 10 bases between.

The chain carries TRBV3-1 (or the pseudogene TRBV3-2) and TRBJ2-1, with D tentatively TRBD2 (6 bases). This CDR3 contains 17 residues. Germline CDR1 reads LGHDT; CDR2 reads YNNKEL (reference sequence). Trimming shortened V by 4 bases and J by 6 bases, and 22 bases separated the two germline ends. This CDR3 reads CASSLPRSLALSNEQFF. The CDR3 nucleotides are TGTGCCAGCAGCCTTCCCAGGTCTCTAGCGCTTAGCAATGAGCAGTTCTTC.